The clone carrying this TCR beta chain has a handful of counts. In TCRdb, the 5' RACE reads were re-called with MiXCR into one record per CDR3 protein. This sample has 450,000 to 650,000 distinct CDR3 sequences; about 16% occur once, and the top ten carry 0.35% to 0.45%. The data were taken from a study of identical twins. CDR1 and CDR2 from the germline V gene are SGHTA and FQGNSA. The V and J ends lost 1 base and 5 bases respectively, with 11 bases between them. CDR3 length: 14 amino acids. This same sample was also taken into another study, of yellow fever vaccine responses in identical twins.

The sample was CD4+ T cells sorted from blood. V usage is TRBV7-2 and J usage is TRBJ1-1, with D perhaps TRBD1 (6 bases). This receptor was taken from a woman younger than 35 in good health. The CDR3 DNA follows: TGTGCCAGCAGCTTAGATCCAGGGGCAACTGAAGCTTTCTTT. It yields the protein CASSLDPGATEAFF.